This entry lists 9 T cell receptor beta chains sequenced from one sample in a study of blood T cell repertoires in COVID-19. The table came from immunoSEQ multiplex PCR; TCRdb's copy has only in-frame clones and leaves some out. The table includes about 83,000 clones, 86% detected once. The material sequenced was peripheral blood. The receptors shown here come from a middle-aged man with active COVID-19.

This rearrangement joins TRBV7-8 to TRBJ2-2; 9 bases map to TRBD2. V dropped 3 bases and J dropped 6; count of bases not matched to a gene: 11. The CDR3 is 17 residues long. Germline values: CDR1 SGHVS, CDR2 FQNEAQ. Here the CDR3 reads CASSLADRVAGAGELFF. In DNA, the CDR3 is TGTGCCAGCAGCTTGGCCGACAGGGTAGCGGGAGCCGGGGAGCTGTTTTTT.

The chain uses TRBV5-1 and TRBJ2-3, with 13 bases that match TRBD2. Germline lookup yields CDR1 SGHRS and CDR2 YFSETQ. The CDR3 runs 16 residues. The trim removed 3 bases at V and 3 bases at J, leaving 4 bases unmatched. The CDR3 DNA reads as TGCGCCAGCAGCTGGAGACTAGCGGGGGGTACAGATACGCAGTATTTT. Translated, it gives CASSWRLAGGTDTQYF.

This chain joins TRBV28 and TRBJ1-6, with no clear D. V lost 1 base and J lost 7, with 11 bases in between. Germline V gene data show CDR1 as MDHEN and CDR2 as SYDVKM. The CDR3 is 15 residues long. CDR3 nucleotide sequence: TGTGCCAGCAGTTTATTGTTGGGCGACAATTCACCCCTCCACTTT. This gives the protein CASSLLLGDNSPLHF.

The chain combines TRBV15 with TRBJ2-7; D possibly corresponds to TRBD2 (7 bases). Trimming removed 0 bases at V and 6 bases at J, with 12 bases between. The CDR3 spans 14 residues. Germline V gene sequence: CDR1 LNHNV, CDR2 YYDKDF (reference sequence). The CDR3 protein is CATSRDGGLSEQYF. DNA for the CDR3: TGTGCCACCAGCAGAGACGGGGGGCTTTCCGAGCAGTACTTC.

The genes are TRBV4-3 and TRBJ2-3; 7 bases match TRBD1. There are 15 residues in the CDR3. The V gene end was trimmed by 2 bases and the J gene end by 2 bases; junction bases not matched to a gene: 4. Germline CDR1 is LGHNA and CDR2 is YSLEER. CDR3 protein: CASSQRTGSTDTQYF. The CDR3 nucleotides are TGCGCCAGCAGCCAAAGGACAGGCTCCACAGATACGCAGTATTTT.

This chain uses TRBV27 with TRBJ1-4; 10 nucleotides match TRBD1. Losses at the gene ends were 4 bases for V and 7 bases for J; bases not matched to a gene: 6. Germline V gives CDR1 MNHEY, CDR2 SMNVEV (reference sequence). CDR3 length equals 15 residues. The CDR3 loop reads CASSYDRGLVEKLFF. CDR3 bases: TGTGCCAGCAGTTACGACAGGGGGCTTGTTGAAAAACTGTTTTTT.

V and J are TRBV2 and TRBJ1-2; D not resolved. CDR3 length: 13 amino acids. Trimming removed 4 bases from V and 7 bases from J, with 13 bases in between. Looked up from germline, CDR1 is SNHLY and CDR2 is FYNNEI. CDR3 amino acids: CASSGTEESGYTF. Here the CDR3 DNA reads TGTGCCAGCAGTGGTACGGAGGAGAGTGGCTACACCTTC.

The V gene is TRBV7-2, the J gene TRBJ2-7, with 13 positions matching TRBD2. Germline V gene data show CDR1 as SGHTA and CDR2 as FQGNSA. CDR3 size: 15 residues. After removal of 6 bases from V and 3 bases from J, the junction contained 5 bases not matched to a gene. CDR3 sequence (DNA): TGTGCCAGCAGGGCCCGGACTAGCGGGGGCTACGAGCAGTACTTC. This codes for CASRARTSGGYEQYF.

The chain uses TRBV28 and TRBJ1-5; 9 positions match TRBD1. After removal of 7 bases from V and 0 bases from J, the junction contained 10 bases not matched to a gene. CDR1 is MDHEN and CDR2 is SYDVKM in the germline V gene. CDR3 length: 17 residues. The CDR3 nucleotides read TGTGCCAGCACCATAAAAACAGGGGGCGGTAGCAATCAGCCCCAGCATTTT. This sequence encodes CASTIKTGGGSNQPQHF.